A single count supports the clone carrying this T cell receptor beta chain. Antigen specificity is unknown. The sample originates from a study of T cell repertoires in cytomegalovirus infection. Study in general: It was the public TCR beta signatures that indicated both CMV infection and matching HLA type.

Study-wide findings and caveats: Cumulative public TCR beta family frequency identified CMV carriers with the relevant HLA. The study found HLA-C-restricted CMV-specific TCR beta clonotypes dominating the ex vivo response.

TCRdb re-called the reads with MiXCR, one entry per CDR3 protein. This table holds about 74,000 distinct CDR3 sequences, roughly 28% found once. V lost 2 bases, J lost 2 bases, and 11 bases lay in between. This CDR3 comprises 15 residues. CDR1 is MNHEY, CDR2 SVGEGT, per germline. This chain connects TRBV6-2 or TRBV6-3 to TRBJ2-3, with a tentative D call TRBD2 (6 bases). This clonotype was sampled from a human donor in good health (CMV status not recorded). Some clones in this sample may be carry-over from other donors' samples. This material consisted of CD8+ T cells from cultured PBMCs, taken from culture after CMV antigen stimulation. The CDR3 region is CASSYGWRDTDTQYF. CDR3 nucleotides: TGTGCCAGCAGTTACGGGTGGCGGGACACAGATACGCAGTATTTT.